The 5 T cell receptor beta chains below come from one sample, sequenced in a study of beta chain features in type 1 diabetes. Their antigen targets remain unknown. Every bit of the isolated RNA underwent reverse transcription, so sequencing read expressed TCRB transcripts. Profiling relied on immunoSEQ multiplex PCR, and the TCRdb table lists in-frame clones only, not all of them. The sample has roughly 730,000 clones, roughly 12% seen once; the top ten hold less than 0.025%. Notes on the study in general: When Type 1 diabetes patients were examined, their TCRB CDR3s proved moderately but significantly shorter in all four CD4+ subsets.

What was sequenced was naive CD4+ T cells from blood. These receptors all come from a man between 18 and 29 years old with type 1 diabetes.

The genes are TRBV30 and TRBJ2-1; D ambiguous. Germline values: CDR1 GTSNPN, CDR2 SVGIG (reference sequence). CDR3 length: 12 residues. V was pared by 1 base and J by 9 bases, with 10 bases between. The CDR3 DNA sequence: TGTGCCTGGAGTGCGCCCTGGAGTGAGCAGTTCTTC. Translated: CAWSAPWSEQFF. The variable domain in full, with the rest retrieved from reference TRBV30 and TRBJ2-1, is SQTIHQWPATLVQPVGSPLSLECTVEGTSNPNLYWYRQAAGRGLQLLFYSVGIGQISSEVPQNLSASRPQDRQFILSSKKLLLSDSGFYLCAWSAPWSEQFFGPGTRLTVL.

The chain is built from TRBV30 and TRBJ1-4, with 7 bases identical to TRBD1. Per germline, CDR1 GTSNPN and CDR2 SVGIG (reference sequence). The CDR3 is made up of 14 amino acids. Trimming took 4 bases from V and 7 from J; bases not matched to a gene: 9. In DNA, the CDR3 is TGTGCCTGGACTAGGGACAGCCTAACTGAAAAACTGTTTTTT. The encoded protein is CAWTRDSLTEKLFF.

A few counts support this clone. This chain links TRBV7-2 with TRBJ1-5, with D uncertain. This CDR3 contains 13 residues. The V gene lost 1 base and the J gene lost 4 bases, with 5 bases spanning the gap. Germline V gene data show CDR1 as SGHTA and CDR2 as FQGNSA. CDR3 protein: CASSLGPNQPQHF. The CDR3 DNA is TGTGCCAGCAGCTTAGGGCCGAATCAGCCCCAGCATTTT.

This clone has more than one count but fewer than ten. The J gene is TRBJ2-2, the V gene TRBV7-2, with TRBD1 matching 9 bases. CDR3 size: 15 residues. V was clipped by 5 bases and J by 3 bases; unmatched bases: 4. CDR1 and CDR2 from the germline V gene are SGHTA and FQGNSA. The CDR3 loop is CASSQDRGYTGELFF. CDR3 sequence (DNA): TGTGCCAGCAGCCAGGACAGGGGATACACCGGGGAGCTGTTTTTT. Combining the CDR3 with reference TRBV7-2 and TRBJ2-2 gives the whole variable domain GAGVSQSPSNKVTEKGKDVELRCDPISGHTALYWYRQSLGQGLEFLIYFQGNSAPDKSGLPSDRFSAERTGGSVSTLTIQRTQQEDSAVYLCASSQDRGYTGELFFGEGSRLTVL.

V and J are TRBV7-9 and TRBJ2-1; no clear D gene. Trimming took off 2 bases at V and 7 bases at J, with 6 bases between the two ends. Germline loops: CDR1 SEHNR, CDR2 FQNEAQ (reference sequence). This CDR3 has 12 amino acids. The DNA for the CDR3 is TGTGCCAGCAGCTTAAATGCAAATGAGCAGTTCTTC. Translating it yields CASSLNANEQFF.